Below, one T cell receptor (beta chain) is given with its context. V was shortened by 0 bases and J by 1 base, with 13 bases between the two germline ends. Germline V CDR1 and CDR2: LNHNV, YYDKDF (reference sequence). The CDR3 is 17 amino acids. The data were obtained in a study of PD-L1 blockade in urothelial cancer. Study overall: About 90% of the 29 patients were men with bladder-origin urothelial cancer. T cells numbered a median of 141,255 in the blood samples.

The assay was immunoSEQ multiplex PCR, and TCRdb's table has in-frame clones only and misses some. The sample records about 37,000 clones, 65% to 85% being singletons. This chain joins TRBV15 and TRBJ1-5, with a weak D call TRBD1 (5 bases). This receptor was obtained from a man in his sixties with urothelial cancer. The sequenced sample was PBMCs, obtained around atezolizumab (anti-PD-L1) treatment. For the CDR3, the DNA is TGTGCCACCAGCAGAGATCTCAGCGGGGGAAGCAATCAGCCCCAGCATTTT. This translates into CATSRDLSGGSNQPQHF.